One and the same sample provided the 29 T cell receptor beta chains below, sequenced in a study of blood T cell repertoires in COVID-19. This table comes from immunoSEQ multiplex PCR, and its TCRdb copy is limited to in-frame clones, with some not included. The top ten hold roughly 11% of the sample, which has 150,000 or so clones, approximately 78% seen once. Sequencing was done on a sample of peripheral blood. All receptors derive from a human donor in a cohort sampled during active COVID-19.

CDR3 in amino acids: CAWIVGRPNTEAFF. In DNA, the CDR3 is TGTGCCTGGATAGTGGGCAGGCCGAACACTGAAGCTTTCTTT. The chain carries TRBV30 and TRBJ1-1; D ambiguous. Trimming took 4 bases from V and 1 from J, leaving 13 bases between them. The CDR3 extends over 14 amino acids. The germline V gene encodes CDR1 GTSNPN and CDR2 SVGIG (reference sequence).

A single count supports this clone. The chain recombines TRBV9 with TRBJ2-5, with a weak D call TRBD2 (6 bases). Germline V gene lookup returns CDR1 SGDLS and CDR2 YYNGEE. The CDR3 sequence is 15 residues long. Trimming pared 3 bases from V and 2 bases from J, leaving 14 bases between. This CDR3 is CASSGRAGPQETQYF. The CDR3 DNA follows: TGTGCCAGCAGCGGTCGGGCGGGGCCACAAGAGACCCAGTACTTC.

This clone turned up a few times. V is TRBV18 and J is TRBJ1-6; the D is unclear. With 3 bases removed from V and 12 bases from J, the gap between germline ends came to 12 bases. CDR3 length: 13 residues. Germline CDR1 is KGHSH and CDR2 is LQKENI. The CDR3 reads CASSPEVIIPLHF. The CDR3 bases are TGTGCCAGCTCACCGGAGGTGATCATACCCCTCCACTTT.

A note on this clone: Additional DNA sequences in this sample encode the identical CDR3. The V gene is TRBV12-3 or TRBV12-4, the J gene TRBJ2-3; D gene ambiguous. The V gene lost 3 bases and the J gene lost 5 bases, with 6 bases spanning the gap. There are 12 residues in the CDR3. The CDR3 protein is CASSFSRDTQYF. The CDR3 region has the DNA TGTGCCAGCAGTTTTTCCCGAGATACGCAGTATTTT.

This chain uses TRBV24-1 with TRBJ2-1; D is perhaps TRBD2 (6 bases). This CDR3 has 14 amino acids. V lost 4 bases to trimming and J lost 4 bases, with 10 bases between them. Germline CDR1 and CDR2: KGHDR and SFDVKD. Here the CDR3 reads CATSDSGLYNEQFF. The CDR3 DNA is TGTGCCACCAGTGACTCGGGACTTTACAATGAGCAGTTCTTC.

The chain recombines TRBV6-5 with TRBJ1-6, with D perhaps matching TRBD1 (5 bases). This CDR3 is 14 amino acids long. With 11 bases removed from V and 8 bases from J, the gap between germline ends came to 19 bases. Germline V gene lookup returns CDR1 MNHEY and CDR2 SVGAGI. The CDR3 here is CAARHFARDSPLHF. CDR3 bases: TGTGCCGCACGGCACTTCGCCAGGGATTCACCCCTCCACTTT.

V and J are TRBV27 and TRBJ2-7; D ambiguous. The CDR3 consists of 11 residues. Trimming stripped 4 bases from V and 3 bases from J, with 4 bases between. CDR1 MNHEY and CDR2 SMNVEV come from the germline V gene (reference sequence). In DNA form, the CDR3 reads TGTGCCAGCAGTTCAGTCTACGAGCAGTACTTC. As protein: CASSSVYEQYF.

The chain uses TRBV5-6 and TRBJ2-3; 7 bases fit TRBD2. This CDR3 is built from 16 residues. Germline V gene sequence: CDR1 SGHDT, CDR2 YYEEEE. Losses at the gene ends were 4 bases for V and 6 bases for J; bases not matched to a gene: 14. The CDR3 reads CASSPRMGGASDTQYF. The CDR3 nucleotides read TGTGCCAGCAGCCCCCGGATGGGAGGGGCCTCGGATACGCAGTATTTT.

The chain joins TRBV19 to TRBJ2-3; 12 bases are a match to TRBD2. V lost 1 base and J lost 0; bases outside the gene matches: 5. The CDR3 loop spans 18 amino acids. Germline V gene lookup returns CDR1 LNHDA and CDR2 SQIVND (reference sequence). In DNA, the CDR3 is TGTGCCAGTAGTATAGCTTTCGGACTAGCGGGGAGCACAGATACGCAGTATTTT. Protein product: CASSIAFGLAGSTDTQYF.

The V and J genes are TRBV24-1 and TRBJ1-5, with D perhaps TRBD1 (5 bases). Germline loops: CDR1 KGHDR, CDR2 SFDVKD. V was cut by 3 bases and J by 11 bases, with 10 bases left in between. This CDR3 is 12 amino acids long. The CDR3 is CATSDGGWTQHF. DNA of the CDR3: TGTGCCACCAGTGATGGGGGGTGGACCCAGCATTTT.

This chain uses TRBV30 with TRBJ2-7, with a possible D match to TRBD2 (7 bases). There are 13 residues in the CDR3. Germline lookup yields CDR1 GTSNPN and CDR2 SVGIG (reference sequence). The V end lost 2 bases, the J end lost 3 bases, and 11 bases lay between the germline ends. As DNA, the CDR3 is TGTGCCTGGAGTAACGGGGGGCTCTACGAGCAGTACTTC. Residues: CAWSNGGLYEQYF.

This clone was counted once. The chain has TRBV7-9 and TRBJ1-3; 7 bases are a match to TRBD1. This CDR3 region has 16 residues. Germline V gives CDR1 SEHNR, CDR2 FQNEAQ (reference sequence). Trimming removed 5 bases from V and 0 bases from J; junction bases left unmatched: 7. The CDR3 protein is CASSGPTGLSGNTIYF. CDR3 in DNA: TGTGCCAGCAGCGGCCCGACAGGGCTCTCTGGAAACACCATATATTTT.

The V and J genes are TRBV29-1 and TRBJ1-2; 12 bases agree with TRBD1. The CDR3 has 16 residues. Germline lookup yields CDR1 SQVTM and CDR2 ANQGSEA. The junction had 9 bases not matched to a gene; V was cut back by 3 bases and J by 4 bases. CDR3 sequence: CSVDGGTGGLGYGYTF. The CDR3 DNA reads TGCAGCGTTGACGGCGGGACAGGGGGCCTCGGCTATGGCTACACCTTC.

The chain recombines TRBV7-9 with TRBJ2-1; D gene uncertain. The CDR3 is 12 residues long. The V gene's germline CDR1 is SEHNR and CDR2 FQNEAQ (reference sequence). The ends were cut back, 0 bases at V and 15 bases at J, with 12 bases in the middle. This CDR3 is CASSLARFSLFF. The CDR3 DNA sequence: TGTGCCAGCAGCTTAGCCCGATTCAGTCTGTTCTTC.

This clone was seen once. The V and J genes are TRBV29-1 and TRBJ2-7; tentatively, D is TRBD1 (5 bases). V lost 1 base to trimming and J lost 4 bases, with 20 bases between them. Germline CDR1 reads SQVTM; CDR2 reads ANQGSEA. The CDR3 totals 16 residues. The CDR3 bases are TGCAGCGTTGAAGGGGGCCGAACAGGAAAGAGTTACGAGCAGTACTTC. This encodes CSVEGGRTGKSYEQYF.

This chain connects TRBV6-2 or TRBV6-3 to TRBJ1-2; 7 bases match TRBD1. Germline lookup yields CDR1 MNHEY and CDR2 SVGEGT. Trimming at V came to 6 bases and at J to 12 bases, leaving 10 bases not matched to a gene. This CDR3 is built from 12 residues. In DNA form, the CDR3 reads TGTGCCAGCAGCCCAGACAGGGCAAGTCACACCTTC. Translated, it gives CASSPDRASHTF.

The rearrangement joins TRBV7-8 to TRBJ2-2, with D tentatively TRBD1 (6 bases). Trimming left V 3 bases short and J 5 bases short, with 7 bases between. Per germline, CDR1 SGHVS and CDR2 FQNEAQ. This CDR3 is built from 13 residues. The CDR3 DNA reads TGTGCCAGCAGCTTTGGACAGACCGGGGAGCTGTTTTTT. Translated, it gives CASSFGQTGELFF. Variable domain in full (rest from reference TRBV7-8 and TRBJ2-2): GAGVSQSPRYKVAKRGQDVALRCDPISGHVSLFWYQQALGQGPEFLTYFQNEAQLDKSGLPSDRFFAERPEGSVSTLKIQRTQQEDSAVYLCASSFGQTGELFFGEGSRLTVL.

The chain carries TRBV24-1 and TRBJ2-1; D possibly corresponds to TRBD1 (6 bases). The V gene's germline CDR1 is KGHDR and CDR2 SFDVKD. Trimming cost V 0 bases and J 6 bases, with 11 bases left between them. The length of the CDR3 is 15 residues. CDR3 sequence reads: CATSDLWGLGNEQFF. The CDR3 nucleotides are TGTGCCACCAGTGATTTGTGGGGGCTTGGCAATGAGCAGTTCTTC.

This chain links TRBV19 with TRBJ1-1, with a tentative D call TRBD1 (6 bases). Looked up from germline, CDR1 is LNHDA and CDR2 is SQIVND (reference sequence). The CDR3 loop spans 15 amino acids. Trimming shortened V by 5 bases and J by 0 bases, and 13 bases separated the two germline ends. The CDR3 loop reads CASSGRGGLNTEAFF. The CDR3 DNA reads as TGTGCCAGTAGTGGCCGGGGGGGCCTGAACACTGAAGCTTTCTTT. The variable domain in full, completed from reference TRBV19 and TRBJ1-1, reads DGGITQSPKYLFRKEGQNVTLSCEQNLNHDAMYWYRQDPGQGLRLIYYSQIVNDFQKGDIAEGYSVSREKKESFPLTVTSAQKNPTAFYLCASSGRGGLNTEAFFGQGTRLTVV.

The J gene is TRBJ1-4, the V gene TRBV27, with D tentatively TRBD1 (5 bases). V shed 6 bases and J shed 2 bases, with 10 bases lying between them. The CDR3 spans 14 residues. Looked up from germline, CDR1 is MNHEY and CDR2 is SMNVEV (reference sequence). DNA for the CDR3: TGTGCCAGCAGCAAAGGGGCGACTAATGAAAAACTGTTTTTT. This translates into CASSKGATNEKLFF.

V gene TRBV5-1 combines with J gene TRBJ1-4; 8 nucleotides align to TRBD1. Germline lookup yields CDR1 SGHRS and CDR2 YFSETQ. Trimming cost V 4 bases and J 5 bases; bases outside gene matches: 10. This CDR3 region has 16 residues. CDR3 nucleotides: TGCGCCAGCAGCACCCGGACAGGGCGATTAAATGAAAAACTGTTTTTT. Protein sequence: CASSTRTGRLNEKLFF.

V usage is TRBV24-1 and J usage is TRBJ1-2; 10 nucleotides match TRBD1. After removal of 4 bases from V and 2 bases from J, the junction contained 9 bases not matched to a gene. In germline, CDR1 is KGHDR, CDR2 SFDVKD. The CDR3 has 17 residues. The CDR3 protein is CATSETGTGEGNYGYTF. The CDR3 DNA is TGTGCCACCAGTGAAACCGGGACAGGGGAAGGAAACTATGGCTACACCTTC.

The chain uses TRBV9 and TRBJ1-1, with D perhaps TRBD1 (5 bases). Trimming cost V 4 bases and J 1 base, with 26 bases left between them. Germline V gene lookup returns CDR1 SGDLS and CDR2 YYNGEE. CDR3 length: 19 amino acids. CDR3 in amino acids: CASSSCRDGRSISNTEAFF. CDR3 nucleotides: TGTGCCAGCAGCTCCTGCCGGGACGGGAGAAGTATCTCGAACACTGAAGCTTTCTTT. The full variable domain, in which reference TRBV9 and TRBJ1-1 provide the parts outside the CDR3, is DSGVTQTPKHLITATGQRVTLRCSPRSGDLSVYWYQQSLDQGLQFLIQYYNGEERAKGNILERFSAQQFPDLHSELNLSSLELGDSALYFCASSSCRDGRSISNTEAFFGQGTRLTVV.

The V call is TRBV7-2, the J call TRBJ2-3, with D perhaps TRBD1 (6 bases). The CDR3 totals 15 residues. The V end was cut by 6 bases, the J end by 3 bases, with 16 bases between. Germline V gene sequence: CDR1 SGHTA, CDR2 FQGNSA. The CDR3 here is CASRFTSTGTDTQYF. In DNA, the CDR3 is TGTGCCAGCAGATTTACTTCGACAGGAACAGATACGCAGTATTTT.

V gene TRBV10-1 combines with J gene TRBJ1-2, with unresolved D. Trimming stripped 5 bases from V and 0 bases from J, with 22 bases between. Per the germline V gene, CDR1 is WNHNN and CDR2 is SYGVQD (reference sequence). CDR3 length: 18 residues. DNA of the CDR3: TGCGCCAGCAGTCGAGTATCGAGGACTCTTAAACCTAACTATGGCTACACCTTC. It yields the protein CASSRVSRTLKPNYGYTF.

V is TRBV28 and J is TRBJ2-5, with 9 bases aligning to TRBD1. The CDR3 runs to 15 residues. Germline V CDR1 and CDR2: MDHEN, SYDVKM. The V gene end was trimmed by 7 bases and the J gene end by 5 bases; junction bases not matched to a gene: 11. CDR3 sequence: CASKFRDRAWETQYF. For the CDR3, the DNA is TGTGCCAGCAAGTTTAGGGACAGGGCGTGGGAGACCCAGTACTTC.

This chain links TRBV24-1 with TRBJ1-5; D is ambiguous. The germline V and J ends were trimmed by 4 bases and 5 bases, with 14 bases remaining between them. The V gene's germline CDR1 is KGHDR and CDR2 SFDVKD. This CDR3 spans 15 amino acids. The CDR3 region has the DNA TGTGCCACCAGTGAGGCGGGGAGCGAGGATCAGCCCCAGCATTTT. Its translation: CATSEAGSEDQPQHF.

The chain carries TRBV4-1 and TRBJ2-7, with TRBD2 as a possible D gene (5 bases). Trimming removed 3 bases from V and 3 bases from J, with 15 bases in between. This CDR3 spans 15 amino acids. Per the germline V gene, CDR1 is MGHRA and CDR2 is YSYEKL. CDR3 sequence (DNA): TGCGCCAGCAGCCATGGTTCCGGGGTCAGCTACGAGCAGTACTTC. It yields the protein CASSHGSGVSYEQYF.

This clone has at least ten counts. The chain combines TRBV7-9 with TRBJ1-4; D uncertain. V lost 5 bases to trimming and J lost 7 bases, with 17 bases between them. In germline, CDR1 is SEHNR, CDR2 FQNEAQ (reference sequence). This CDR3 is built from 15 residues. The CDR3 DNA sequence: TGTGCCAGCAGCCTATCCACTGGTGGGCCTGAAAAACTGTTTTTT. The encoded protein is CASSLSTGGPEKLFF.